The 27 T cell receptor beta chains given below trace back to one sample, sequenced in a study of blood T cells in healthy people across ages. A second PCR of roughly 7 to 11 cycles used a sample-barcoded 5' primer and a J-beta primer mix. In TCRdb, the 5' RACE reads were re-called with MiXCR into one record per CDR3 protein. The profile shows about 800,000 distinct CDR3 sequences, 20% to 30% of them singletons. The same specimen was also included in a second study, on T cells of mothers and their children.

Sequenced sample: blood. These receptor sequences come from a boy aged 5-17 years in good health.

This clonotype was detected a few times. This chain connects TRBV29-1 to TRBJ1-3, with D tentatively TRBD1 (5 bases). From germline, CDR1 is SQVTM and CDR2 ANQGSEA. There are 13 residues in the CDR3. The CDR3 DNA sequence: TGCAGGGGACCAGGGATAGCAGGAAACACCATATATTTT. As protein: CRGPGIAGNTIYF.

As for this clonotype: Because the CDR3 is missing its conserved closing phenylalanine or tryptophan, this is likely a read error. CDR3 coding DNA: TGTGCCAGCAGCTACCAGGGCGCTGAAGCTTTCCTT. Protein sequence: CASSYQGAEAFL. This chain joins TRBV7-9 and TRBJ1-1, with TRBD1 as a possible D gene (5 bases). Germline V CDR1 and CDR2: SEHNR, FQNEAQ (reference sequence). V was pared by 4 bases and J by 6 bases, with 9 bases between. This CDR3 comprises 12 residues.

This clonotype was detected only once. This chain joins TRBV10-3 and TRBJ2-3; possible D gene TRBD2, 6 bases. The germline gives CDR1 ENHRY, CDR2 SYGVKD. This CDR3 region has 13 residues. Trimming shortened V by 4 bases and J by 3 bases, and 8 bases separated the two germline ends. The CDR3 DNA sequence: TGTGCCATCAGTGTGGGGAGGACAGATACGCAGTATTTT. Its protein product is CAISVGRTDTQYF.

This clonotype has more than one count but fewer than ten. The chain recombines TRBV19 with TRBJ1-4, with D maybe TRBD1 (5 bases). Germline V gene data show CDR1 as LNHDA and CDR2 as SQIVND (reference sequence). The CDR3 runs to 15 residues. Trimming removed 6 bases at V and 0 bases at J, with 11 bases between. CDR3 protein: CASSSGTATNEKLFF. The CDR3 region has the DNA TGTGCCAGTAGCTCCGGGACGGCAACTAATGAAAAACTGTTTTTT.

This sequence joins TRBV20-1 and TRBJ2-3, with 8 positions matching TRBD2. V lost 6 bases and J lost 6; bases outside the gene matches: 11. This CDR3 contains 14 residues. Germline V gene sequence: CDR1 DFQATT, CDR2 SNEGSKA (reference sequence). CDR3 coding DNA: TGCAGTGCCACGAGGAGCGGGAGACCCGATACGCAGTATTTT. Protein: CSATRSGRPDTQYF.

In this sample, this clonotype turned up a few times. This sequence joins TRBV12-3 or TRBV12-4 and TRBJ1-1; D call uncertain. V was shortened by 6 bases and J by 5 bases, with 16 bases between the two germline ends. The CDR3 consists of 14 residues. The CDR3 bases are TGTGCCAGCAGCCCCGGACCATTAGGAACTGAAGCTTTCTTT. Protein product: CASSPGPLGTEAFF.

The table lists this clonotype with many counts. V is TRBV12-3 or TRBV12-4 and J is TRBJ2-7, with D possibly matching TRBD2 (5 bases). Trimming took 3 bases from V and 2 from J, leaving 8 bases between them. The length of the CDR3 is 13 residues. CDR3 residues: CASSFGVPYEQYF. CDR3 coding DNA: TGTGCCAGCAGTTTCGGGGTTCCCTACGAGCAGTACTTC.

In regard to this clonotype: One end of the junction does not line up with germline, which may come from a read error. The chain has TRBV20-1 and TRBJ2-1, with D perhaps being TRBD1 or TRBD2 (5 bases each). Germline values: CDR1 DFQATT, CDR2 SNEGSKA (reference sequence). The CDR3 is made up of 12 amino acids. For the CDR3, the DNA is TGCAGTGCTAAACCGCCGGGACCTCAACAGGACTTC. Its protein is CSAKPPGPQQDF.

There are a few counts of this clonotype. J is TRBJ2-4 and V is TRBV28; no clear D. CDR3 size: 17 residues. V lost 6 bases and J 0 bases, leaving 18 bases between the germline ends. CDR1 and CDR2 from the germline V gene are MDHEN and SYDVKM. In DNA form, the CDR3 reads TGTGCCAGCAGCCTCGTACAGAAGAACCTAGCCAAAAACATTCAGTACTTC. Its protein is CASSLVQKNLAKNIQYF. The whole variable domain, filled in from reference TRBV28 and TRBJ2-4, reads DVKVTQSSRYLVKRTGEKVFLECVQDMDHENMFWYRQDPGLGLRLIYFSYDVKMKEKGDIPEGYSVSREKKERFSLILESASTNQTSMYLCASSLVQKNLAKNIQYFGAGTRLSVL.

V gene TRBV9 combines with J gene TRBJ2-7; 11 bases are shared with TRBD2. This CDR3 contains 15 residues. V lost 3 bases, J lost 6 bases, and 8 bases stayed unmatched. CDR1 and CDR2 (germline): SGDLS, YYNGEE. The CDR3: CASSATLAGGSEQYF. The CDR3 DNA sequence: TGTGCCAGCAGCGCGACCCTAGCGGGGGGCTCCGAGCAGTACTTC.

The rearrangement links TRBV7-9 to TRBJ2-7; 9 bases map to TRBD2. TRBJ2-5 explains the end of the DNA better; the J call may be wrong. Germline CDR1 is SEHNR and CDR2 is FQNEAQ (reference sequence). This CDR3 contains 18 residues. Here the CDR3 DNA reads TGTGCCAGCAGCGGCAGGGGAGGACTAGCGCCCAGCCAAGAGACCCAGTACTTC. It specifies CASSGRGGLAPSQETQYF.

This clonotype was detected a few times. J is TRBJ2-7 and V is TRBV12-3 or TRBV12-4; D is uncertain. This CDR3 spans 14 amino acids. The V gene lost 6 bases and the J gene lost 2 bases, with 14 bases spanning the gap. The CDR3 sequence: CASSRAPGAYEQYF. The CDR3, as DNA: TGTGCCAGCAGCCGCGCACCAGGCGCCTACGAGCAGTACTTC.

This clonotype was recorded a few times. The gene calls are TRBV4-1 and TRBJ1-2; TRBD1 matches at 10 bases. V lost 0 bases to trimming and J lost 6 bases; unmatched junction nucleotides: 4. There are 15 residues in the CDR3. Germline values: CDR1 MGHRA, CDR2 YSYEKL. This CDR3 reads CASSQDDRGRNGYTF. In DNA, the CDR3 is TGCGCCAGCAGCCAAGATGACAGGGGGCGAAATGGCTACACCTTC.

The V and J genes are TRBV5-1 and TRBJ1-1, with D unresolved. Germline loops: CDR1 SGHRS, CDR2 YFSETQ. V lost 3 bases, J lost 1 base, and 7 bases lay in between. The CDR3 extends over 13 amino acids. The DNA of the CDR3 is TGCGCCAGCAGCTGGCAGCCGAACACTGAAGCTTTCTTT. It encodes CASSWQPNTEAFF.

The rearrangement uses TRBV12-3 or TRBV12-4 and TRBJ1-5, with a weak D call TRBD1 (6 bases). Between the trimmed V and J ends, which lost 3 bases and 7 bases, there was a span of 13 bases. CDR3 size: 14 residues. The CDR3 DNA is TGTGCCAGCAGTTTCAGCAGGGGAGACCAGCCCCAGCATTTT. Residues: CASSFSRGDQPQHF.

The gene calls are TRBV4-1 and TRBJ2-3, with 7 bases matching TRBD2. CDR1 and CDR2 from the germline V gene are MGHRA and YSYEKL. The CDR3 loop spans 18 amino acids. V shed 2 bases, J shed 5 bases, and the junction held 16 bases outside the gene matches. CDR3 DNA: TGCGCCAGCAGCCAAACGCCCCCGACTAGCCCTCAAATAGATACGCAGTATTTT. This gives the protein CASSQTPPTSPQIDTQYF.

The chain couples TRBV3-1 to TRBJ2-5; 10 bases match TRBD2. The J call may be in error: the DNA end matches TRBJ2-1 better. From germline, CDR1 is LGHDT and CDR2 YNNKEL (reference sequence). The CDR3 sequence is 17 residues long. CDR3 DNA: TGTGCCAGCAGCCTCCTACCGGGACTAGCGTCTCGCAATGAGCAGTTCTTC. Its protein product is CASSLLPGLASRNEQFF.

The chain carries TRBV7-9 and TRBJ1-3; D is ambiguous. The CDR3 has 13 amino acids. Trimming took 8 bases from V and 0 from J, leaving 8 bases between them. In germline, CDR1 is SEHNR, CDR2 FQNEAQ (reference sequence). For the CDR3, the DNA is TGTGCCAGCGGCGGTCTCTCTGGAAACACCATATATTTT. It translates to CASGGLSGNTIYF.

The chain has TRBV25-1 and TRBJ2-1; D uncertain. The V gene lost 2 bases and the J gene lost 0 bases, with 5 bases spanning the gap. Looked up from germline, CDR1 is MGHDK and CDR2 is SYGVNS. CDR3 length equals 14 residues. The CDR3 is CASSEDLSYNEQFF. For the CDR3, the DNA is TGTGCCAGCAGTGAAGACCTCTCCTACAATGAGCAGTTCTTC.

The table lists this clonotype with a few counts. The chain employs TRBV7-3 and TRBJ2-5; D is possibly TRBD1 or TRBD2 (6 bases each). The CDR3 contains 13 residues. Trimming removed 5 bases at V and 6 bases at J, with 13 bases between. Germline-derived CDR1 and CDR2 are SGHTA and FQGTGA. The CDR3 sequence: CASSGGPGKTQYF. CDR3 coding DNA: TGTGCCAGCAGCGGGGGGCCCGGCAAGACCCAGTACTTC.

This clonotype was counted a few times. J is TRBJ2-2 and V is TRBV7-2, with D perhaps TRBD2 (5 bases). V was pared by 2 bases and J by 4 bases, with 11 bases between. CDR3 length equals 15 residues. Germline CDR1 and CDR2: SGHTA and FQGNSA. DNA of the CDR3: TGTGCCAGCAGCTTAATGCCGGGAAGCACCGGGGAGCTGTTTTTT. Its translation: CASSLMPGSTGELFF.

This chain links TRBV12-3 or TRBV12-4 with TRBJ2-7; 8 bases align to TRBD1. The V segment lost 5 bases and the J segment 7 bases; nucleotides outside the gene matches: 7. This CDR3 region has 13 residues. The CDR3: CASSHQGAREQYF. In DNA, the CDR3 is TGTGCCAGCAGTCATCAGGGGGCGCGGGAGCAGTACTTC.

The rearrangement uses TRBV20-1 and TRBJ1-1; D remains ambiguous. The V and J ends lost 4 bases and 4 bases respectively, with 19 bases between them. This CDR3 comprises 15 residues. Germline assignment: CDR1 DFQATT and CDR2 SNEGSKA (reference sequence). The CDR3 bases are TGCAGTGCTAAAGTATACGATAGTTGGGGCACTGAAGCTTTCTTT. The encoded protein is CSAKVYDSWGTEAFF.

V gene TRBV21-1 combines with J gene TRBJ2-1; no check of the table's D call, TRBD2, against the DNA was made. The DNA end favors TRBJ2-5, so the J call may be wrong. TRBV21-1 is shown as a pseudogene. This CDR3 has 18 amino acids. CDR3 nucleotides: TGTGCCAGCAGCAAAGGTTCGGGGACTAGCGTCGTCTTGGAGACCCAGTACTTC. This codes for CASSKGSGTSVVLETQYF.

The rearrangement links TRBV4-1 to TRBJ1-4; D is perhaps TRBD1 (5 bases). Deletions cut 5 bases from V and 0 bases from J, with 13 bases between. Germline lookup yields CDR1 MGHRA and CDR2 YSYEKL. CDR3 size: 16 residues. CDR3 loop: CASSVTVLSTNEKLFF. CDR3 DNA: TGCGCCAGCAGCGTGACAGTTCTCTCAACTAATGAAAAACTGTTTTTT.

This clonotype was found a few times. Sequence at one end of the junction differs from germline and may be a read error. The rearrangement uses TRBV14 and TRBJ2-5; D remains unclear. Germline CDR1 reads SGHDN; CDR2 reads FVKESK. The CDR3 sequence is 18 residues long. CDR3 in amino acids: CASSHLRWRGKDQEAQYF. The CDR3 DNA follows: TGTGCCAGCAGCCATTTGAGGTGGAGAGGTAAAGACCAAGAGGCCCAGTACTTC.

J is TRBJ2-5 and V is TRBV3-1; TRBD2 is a possible D gene (6 bases). Matching the DNA end better, TRBJ2-7 makes the J call doubtful. The CDR3 has 16 amino acids. Germline V gives CDR1 LGHDT, CDR2 YNNKEL (reference sequence). The CDR3 loop is CASSPSLSAGGYEQYF. As DNA, the CDR3 is TGTGCCAGCAGCCCCTCTCTTTCCGCCGGGGGTTACGAGCAGTACTTC.